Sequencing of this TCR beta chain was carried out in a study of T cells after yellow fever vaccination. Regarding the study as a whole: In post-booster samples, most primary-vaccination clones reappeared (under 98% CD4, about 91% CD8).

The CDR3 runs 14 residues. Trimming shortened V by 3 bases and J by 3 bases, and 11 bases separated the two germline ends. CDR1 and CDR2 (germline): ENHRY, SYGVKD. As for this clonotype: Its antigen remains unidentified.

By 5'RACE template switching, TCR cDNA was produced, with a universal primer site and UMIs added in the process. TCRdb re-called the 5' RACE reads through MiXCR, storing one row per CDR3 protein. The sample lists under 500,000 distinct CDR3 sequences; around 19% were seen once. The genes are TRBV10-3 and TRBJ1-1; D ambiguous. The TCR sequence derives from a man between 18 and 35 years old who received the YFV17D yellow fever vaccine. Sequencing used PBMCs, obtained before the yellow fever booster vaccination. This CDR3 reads CAISERSADTEAFF. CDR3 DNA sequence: TGTGCCATCAGTGAACGAAGCGCAGACACTGAAGCTTTCTTT.